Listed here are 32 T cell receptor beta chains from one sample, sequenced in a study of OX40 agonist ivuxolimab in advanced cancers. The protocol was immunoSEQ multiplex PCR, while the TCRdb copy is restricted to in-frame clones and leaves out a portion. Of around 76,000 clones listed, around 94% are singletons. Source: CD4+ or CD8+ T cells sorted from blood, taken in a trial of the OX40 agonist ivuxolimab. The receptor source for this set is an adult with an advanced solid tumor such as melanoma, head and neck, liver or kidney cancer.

The CDR3 coding sequence is TGTGCCAGCAGCTTGGACAGGGGGCATGAGACCCAGTACTTC. It translates to CASSLDRGHETQYF. The chain links TRBV5-6 to TRBJ2-5; TRBD1 matches at 9 bases. Germline lookup yields CDR1 SGHDT and CDR2 YYEEEE. This CDR3 is 14 amino acids long. The junction had 2 bases not matched to a gene; V was cut back by 0 bases and J by 5 bases.

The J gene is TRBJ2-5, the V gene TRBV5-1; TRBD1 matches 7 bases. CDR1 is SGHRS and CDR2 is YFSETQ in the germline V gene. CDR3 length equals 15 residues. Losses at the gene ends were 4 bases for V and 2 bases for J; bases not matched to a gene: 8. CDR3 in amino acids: CASSGPRGLQETQYF. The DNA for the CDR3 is TGCGCCAGCAGCGGCCCGAGGGGGCTGCAAGAGACCCAGTACTTC.

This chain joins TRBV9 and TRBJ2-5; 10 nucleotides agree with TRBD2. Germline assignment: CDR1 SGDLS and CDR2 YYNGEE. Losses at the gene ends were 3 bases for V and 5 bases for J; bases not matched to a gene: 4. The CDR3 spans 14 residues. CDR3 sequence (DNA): TGTGCCAGCAGCGGAAGCGGGAGGGTCGAGACCCAGTACTTC. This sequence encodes CASSGSGRVETQYF.

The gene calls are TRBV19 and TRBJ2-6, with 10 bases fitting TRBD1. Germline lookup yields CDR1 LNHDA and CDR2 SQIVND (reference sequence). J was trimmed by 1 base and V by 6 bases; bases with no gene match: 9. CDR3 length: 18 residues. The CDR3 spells CASRHRDRGRSGANVLTF. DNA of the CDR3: TGTGCCAGTAGACACCGGGACAGGGGTAGGTCTGGGGCCAACGTCCTGACTTTC.

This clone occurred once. In nucleotides, the CDR3 is TGCGCCAGCAGCCAAGATTGGGAGTCCGACGAGCAGTACTTC. As protein: CASSQDWESDEQYF. This chain joins TRBV4-3 and TRBJ2-7; perhaps TRBD2 as D (5 bases). The V gene's germline CDR1 is LGHNA and CDR2 YSLEER. Trimming shortened V by 0 bases and J by 5 bases, and 11 bases separated the two germline ends. The CDR3 loop spans 14 amino acids.

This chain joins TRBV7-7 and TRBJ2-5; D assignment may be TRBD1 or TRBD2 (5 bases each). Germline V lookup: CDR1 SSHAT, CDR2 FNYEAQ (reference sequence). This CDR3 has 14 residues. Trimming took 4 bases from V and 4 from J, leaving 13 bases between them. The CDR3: CASSSRDPPETQYF. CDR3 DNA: TGTGCCAGCAGCTCCAGGGACCCCCCAGAGACCCAGTACTTC.

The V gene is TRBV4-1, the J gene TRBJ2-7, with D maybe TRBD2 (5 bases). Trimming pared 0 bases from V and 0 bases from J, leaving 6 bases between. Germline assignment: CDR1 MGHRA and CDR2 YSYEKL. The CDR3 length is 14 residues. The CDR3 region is CASSQEGSSYEQYF. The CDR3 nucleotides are TGCGCCAGCAGCCAAGAAGGGAGCTCCTACGAGCAGTACTTC.

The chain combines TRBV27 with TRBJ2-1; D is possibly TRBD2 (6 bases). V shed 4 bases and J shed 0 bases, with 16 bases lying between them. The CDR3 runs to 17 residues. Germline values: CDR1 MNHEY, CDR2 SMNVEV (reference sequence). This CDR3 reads CASSSLAGPGSYNEQFF. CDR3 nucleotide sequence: TGTGCCAGCAGTTCACTAGCAGGGCCTGGCTCCTACAATGAGCAGTTCTTC.

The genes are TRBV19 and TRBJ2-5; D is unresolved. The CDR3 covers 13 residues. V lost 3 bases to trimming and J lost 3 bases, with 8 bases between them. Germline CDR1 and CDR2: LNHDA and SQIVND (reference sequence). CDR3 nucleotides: TGTGCCAGTAGTATCTATTGGAAAGAGACCCAGTACTTC. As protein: CASSIYWKETQYF.

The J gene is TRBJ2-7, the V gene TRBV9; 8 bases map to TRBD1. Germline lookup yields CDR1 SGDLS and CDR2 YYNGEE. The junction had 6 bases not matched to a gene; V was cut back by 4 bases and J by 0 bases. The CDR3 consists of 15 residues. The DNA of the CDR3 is TGTGCCAGCAGCTCCCGACAGGGGAACTCCTACGAGCAGTACTTC. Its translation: CASSSRQGNSYEQYF.

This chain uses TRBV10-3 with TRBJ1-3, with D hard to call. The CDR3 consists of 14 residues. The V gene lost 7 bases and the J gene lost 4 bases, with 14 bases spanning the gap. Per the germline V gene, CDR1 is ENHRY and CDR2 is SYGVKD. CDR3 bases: TGTGCCATCACCCCGGGTCCCGAGGGAAACACCATATATTTT. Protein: CAITPGPEGNTIYF.

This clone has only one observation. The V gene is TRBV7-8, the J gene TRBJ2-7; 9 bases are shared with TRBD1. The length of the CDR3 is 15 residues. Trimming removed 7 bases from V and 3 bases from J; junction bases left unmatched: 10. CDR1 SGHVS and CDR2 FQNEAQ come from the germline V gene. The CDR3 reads CASKPGTGPFYEQYF. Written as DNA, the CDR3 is TGTGCCAGCAAGCCCGGGACAGGGCCCTTCTACGAGCAGTACTTC.

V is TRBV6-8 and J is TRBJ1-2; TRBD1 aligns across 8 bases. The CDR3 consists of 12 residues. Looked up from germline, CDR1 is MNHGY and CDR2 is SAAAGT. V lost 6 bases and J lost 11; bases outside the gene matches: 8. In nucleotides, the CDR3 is TGTGCCAGCAGGGGACAGGCCTTATGGTACACCTTC. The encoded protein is CASRGQALWYTF.

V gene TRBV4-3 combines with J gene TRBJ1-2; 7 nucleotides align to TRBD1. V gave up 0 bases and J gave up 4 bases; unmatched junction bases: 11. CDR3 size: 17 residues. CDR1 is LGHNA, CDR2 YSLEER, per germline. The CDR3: CASSQDRSGGELYGYTF. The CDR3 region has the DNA TGCGCCAGCAGCCAAGATAGGTCAGGGGGGGAACTCTATGGCTACACCTTC.

The CDR3 loop is CASSLTGVGYGYTF. The DNA of the CDR3 is TGTGCCAGCAGCCTGACAGGGGTTGGCTATGGCTACACCTTC. The chain is built from TRBV7-2 and TRBJ1-2, with TRBD1 matching 8 bases. Trimming removed 5 bases from V and 4 bases from J; junction bases left unmatched: 6. The germline V gene encodes CDR1 SGHTA and CDR2 FQGNSA. CDR3 length: 14 residues.

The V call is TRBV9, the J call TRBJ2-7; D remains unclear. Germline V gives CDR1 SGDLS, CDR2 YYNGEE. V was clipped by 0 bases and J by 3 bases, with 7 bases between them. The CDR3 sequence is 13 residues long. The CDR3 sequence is CASSVDGNYEQYF. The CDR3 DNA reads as TGTGCCAGCAGCGTAGACGGAAACTACGAGCAGTACTTC.

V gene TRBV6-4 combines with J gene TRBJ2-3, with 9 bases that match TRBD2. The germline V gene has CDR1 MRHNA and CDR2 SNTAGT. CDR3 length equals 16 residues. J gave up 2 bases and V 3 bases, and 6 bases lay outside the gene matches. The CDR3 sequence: CASSEVAGGATDTQYF. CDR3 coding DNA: TGTGCCAGCAGTGAGGTGGCGGGAGGGGCCACAGATACGCAGTATTTT.

DNA for the CDR3: TGCGCCAGCAGCCGACCCCAGGGTTCATCCACTGAAGCTTTCTTT. It translates to CASSRPQGSSTEAFF. J is TRBJ1-1 and V is TRBV4-1; a possible D gene is TRBD1 (5 bases). V lost 4 bases and J lost 4, with 16 bases in between. The CDR3 consists of 15 residues. CDR1 and CDR2 (germline): MGHRA, YSYEKL.

Here the CDR3 reads CASSQDPASGIYNEQFF. The CDR3 coding sequence is TGTGCCAGCAGCCAAGATCCCGCTAGCGGGATCTACAATGAGCAGTTCTTC. The chain combines TRBV4-2 with TRBJ2-1, with TRBD2 matching over 9 bases. This CDR3 has 17 amino acids. After removal of 0 bases from V and 3 bases from J, the junction contained 6 bases not matched to a gene. Germline assignment: CDR1 LGHNA and CDR2 YNFKEQ.

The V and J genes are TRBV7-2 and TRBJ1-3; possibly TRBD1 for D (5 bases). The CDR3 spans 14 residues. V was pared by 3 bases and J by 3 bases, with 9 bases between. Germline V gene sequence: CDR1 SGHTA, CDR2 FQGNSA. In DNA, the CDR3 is TGTGCCAGCAGCTTTAGAGACAGTGGAAACACCATATATTTT. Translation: CASSFRDSGNTIYF.

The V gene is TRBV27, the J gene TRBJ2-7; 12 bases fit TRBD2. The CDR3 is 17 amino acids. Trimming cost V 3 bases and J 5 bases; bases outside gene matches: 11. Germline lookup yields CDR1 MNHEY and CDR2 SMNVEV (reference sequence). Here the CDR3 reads CASSFTTTSGSFHEQYF. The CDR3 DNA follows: TGTGCCAGCAGTTTCACCACGACTAGCGGGAGTTTCCACGAGCAGTACTTC.

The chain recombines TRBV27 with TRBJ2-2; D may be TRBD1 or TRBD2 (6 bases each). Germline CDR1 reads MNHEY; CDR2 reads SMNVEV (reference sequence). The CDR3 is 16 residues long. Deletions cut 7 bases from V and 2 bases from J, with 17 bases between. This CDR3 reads CASTSRGTPNTGELFF. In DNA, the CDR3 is TGTGCCAGCACCTCAAGGGGGACTCCTAACACCGGGGAGCTGTTTTTT.

This CDR3 reads CASSKWTGMNTEAFF. CDR3 DNA: TGTGCCAGTAGTAAGTGGACAGGGATGAACACTGAAGCTTTCTTT. The J gene is TRBJ1-1, the V gene TRBV19; TRBD1 matches at 8 bases. J gave up 0 bases and V 4 bases, and 4 bases lay outside the gene matches. Germline CDR1 LNHDA, CDR2 SQIVND (reference sequence). The CDR3 extends over 15 amino acids.

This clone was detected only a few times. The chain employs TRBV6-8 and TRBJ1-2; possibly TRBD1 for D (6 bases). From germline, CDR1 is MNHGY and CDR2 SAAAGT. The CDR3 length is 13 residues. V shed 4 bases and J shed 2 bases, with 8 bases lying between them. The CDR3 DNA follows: TGTGCCAGCAGTTTTACAGGGAACTATGGCTACACCTTC. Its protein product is CASSFTGNYGYTF.

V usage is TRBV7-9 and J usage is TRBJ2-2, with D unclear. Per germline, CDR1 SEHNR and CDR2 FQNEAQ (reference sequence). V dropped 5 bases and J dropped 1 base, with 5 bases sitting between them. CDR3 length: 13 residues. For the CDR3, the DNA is TGTGCCAGCAGCCCCTGGAACACCGGGGAGCTGTTTTTT. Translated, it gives CASSPWNTGELFF.

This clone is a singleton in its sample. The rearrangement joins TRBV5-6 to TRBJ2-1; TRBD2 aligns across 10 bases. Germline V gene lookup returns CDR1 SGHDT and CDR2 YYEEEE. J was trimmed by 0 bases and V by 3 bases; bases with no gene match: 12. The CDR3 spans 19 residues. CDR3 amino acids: CASSSTGTSDQSSYNEQFF. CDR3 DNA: TGTGCCAGCAGCTCGACCGGGACTAGCGACCAGAGCTCCTACAATGAGCAGTTCTTC.

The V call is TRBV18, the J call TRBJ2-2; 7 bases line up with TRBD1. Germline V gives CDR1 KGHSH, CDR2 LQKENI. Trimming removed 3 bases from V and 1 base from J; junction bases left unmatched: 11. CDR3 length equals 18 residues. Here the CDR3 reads CASSPLIGQVGNTGELFF. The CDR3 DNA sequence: TGTGCCAGCTCACCTCTTATCGGACAGGTGGGGAACACCGGGGAGCTGTTTTTT. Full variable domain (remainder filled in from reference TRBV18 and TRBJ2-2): NAGVMQNPRHLVRRRGQEARLRCSPMKGHSHVYWYRQLPEEGLKFMVYLQKENIIDESGMPKERFSAEFPKEGPSILRIQQVVRGDSAAYFCASSPLIGQVGNTGELFFGEGSRLTVL.

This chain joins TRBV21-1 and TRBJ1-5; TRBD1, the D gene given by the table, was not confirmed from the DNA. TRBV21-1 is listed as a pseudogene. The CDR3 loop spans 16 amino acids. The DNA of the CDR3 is TGTGCCAGCAAGAGGGGCGTTAACAGGGACAATCAGCCCCAGCATTTT. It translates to CASKRGVNRDNQPQHF.

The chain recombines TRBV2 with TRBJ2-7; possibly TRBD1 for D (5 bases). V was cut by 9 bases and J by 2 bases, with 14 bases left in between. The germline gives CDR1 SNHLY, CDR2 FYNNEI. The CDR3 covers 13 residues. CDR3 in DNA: TGTGCCAGGGGGCACCCACCCCCCTACGAGCAGTACTTC. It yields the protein CARGHPPPYEQYF. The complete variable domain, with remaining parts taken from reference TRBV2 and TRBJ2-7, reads EPEVTQTPSHQVTQMGQEVILRCVPISNHLYFYWYRQILGQKVEFLVSFYNNEISEKSEIFDDQFSVERPDGSNFTLKIRSTKLEDSAMYFCARGHPPPYEQYFGPGTRLTVT.

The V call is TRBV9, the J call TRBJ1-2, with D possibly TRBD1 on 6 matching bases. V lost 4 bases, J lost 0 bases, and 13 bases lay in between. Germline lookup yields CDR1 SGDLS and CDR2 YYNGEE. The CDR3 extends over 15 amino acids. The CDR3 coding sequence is TGTGCCAGCAGCCTCACAGGGAAAGCTAACTATGGCTACACCTTC. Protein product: CASSLTGKANYGYTF.

This CDR3 reads CASSLGSGSLGGELFF. CDR3 coding DNA: TGTGCCAGCAGCTTAGGAAGCGGGAGCCTTGGCGGGGAGCTGTTTTTT. This chain uses TRBV7-9 with TRBJ2-2; 8 bases are shared with TRBD2. Trimming cost V 1 base and J 7 bases; bases outside gene matches: 8. The germline gives CDR1 SEHNR, CDR2 FQNEAQ (reference sequence). The CDR3 spans 16 residues.

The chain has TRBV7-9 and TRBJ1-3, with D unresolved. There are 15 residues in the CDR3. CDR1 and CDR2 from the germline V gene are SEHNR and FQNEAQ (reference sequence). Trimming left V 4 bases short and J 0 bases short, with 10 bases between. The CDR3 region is CASSSRPISGNTIYF. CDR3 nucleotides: TGTGCCAGCAGCTCCAGACCAATCTCTGGAAACACCATATATTTT.